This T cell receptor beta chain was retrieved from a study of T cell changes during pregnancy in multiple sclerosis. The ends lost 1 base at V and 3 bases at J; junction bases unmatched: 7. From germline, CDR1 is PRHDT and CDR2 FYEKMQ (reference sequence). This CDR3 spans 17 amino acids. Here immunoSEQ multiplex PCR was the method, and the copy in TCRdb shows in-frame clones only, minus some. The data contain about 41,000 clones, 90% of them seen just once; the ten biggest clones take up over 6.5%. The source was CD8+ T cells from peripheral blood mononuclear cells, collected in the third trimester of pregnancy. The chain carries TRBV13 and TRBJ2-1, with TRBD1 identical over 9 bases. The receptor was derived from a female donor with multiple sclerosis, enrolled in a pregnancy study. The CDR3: CASSLDPGTGHYNEQFF. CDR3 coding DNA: TGTGCCAGCAGCTTAGATCCTGGGACAGGGCACTACAATGAGCAGTTCTTC.